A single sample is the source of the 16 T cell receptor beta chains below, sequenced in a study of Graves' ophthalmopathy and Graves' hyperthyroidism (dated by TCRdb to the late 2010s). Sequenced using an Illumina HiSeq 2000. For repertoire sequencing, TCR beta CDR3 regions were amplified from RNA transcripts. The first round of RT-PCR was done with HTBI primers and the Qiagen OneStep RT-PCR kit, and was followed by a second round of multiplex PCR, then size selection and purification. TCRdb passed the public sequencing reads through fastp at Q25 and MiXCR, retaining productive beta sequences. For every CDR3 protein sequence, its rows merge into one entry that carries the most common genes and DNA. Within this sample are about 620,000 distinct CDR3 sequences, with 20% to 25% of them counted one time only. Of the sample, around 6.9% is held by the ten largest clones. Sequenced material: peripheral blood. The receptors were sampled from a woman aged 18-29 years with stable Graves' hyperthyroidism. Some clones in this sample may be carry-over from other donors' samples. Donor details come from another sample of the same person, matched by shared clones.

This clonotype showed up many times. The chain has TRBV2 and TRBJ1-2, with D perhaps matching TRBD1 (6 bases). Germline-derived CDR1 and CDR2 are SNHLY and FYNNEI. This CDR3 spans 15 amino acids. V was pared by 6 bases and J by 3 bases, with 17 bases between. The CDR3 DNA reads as TGTGCCAGCAGGGGTACAGGGCGGAATTACTATGGCTACACCTTC. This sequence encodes CASRGTGRNYYGYTF.

The CDR3 nucleotides read TGCGCCAGCAGCGCGATGGGACAGGGCAACACCGGGGAGCTGTTTTTT. Translating gives CASSAMGQGNTGELFF. The V and J genes are TRBV5-1 and TRBJ2-2, with TRBD1 matching over 9 bases. Per germline, CDR1 SGHRS and CDR2 YFSETQ. Trimming took 4 bases from V and 2 from J; bases not matched to a gene: 6. This CDR3 has 16 residues.

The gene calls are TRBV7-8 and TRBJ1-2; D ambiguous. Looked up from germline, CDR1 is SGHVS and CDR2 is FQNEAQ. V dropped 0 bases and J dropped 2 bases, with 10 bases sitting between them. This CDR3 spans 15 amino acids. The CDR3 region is CASSLANRYNYGYTF. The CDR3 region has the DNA TGTGCCAGCAGCTTAGCGAACCGCTACAACTATGGCTACACCTTC.

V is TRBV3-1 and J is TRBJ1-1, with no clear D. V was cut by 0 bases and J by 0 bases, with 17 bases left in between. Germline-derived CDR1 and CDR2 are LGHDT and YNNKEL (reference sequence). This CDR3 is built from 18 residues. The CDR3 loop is CASSQDFRRWEMNTEAFF. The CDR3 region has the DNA TGTGCCAGCAGCCAAGATTTCAGGCGGTGGGAGATGAACACTGAAGCTTTCTTT.

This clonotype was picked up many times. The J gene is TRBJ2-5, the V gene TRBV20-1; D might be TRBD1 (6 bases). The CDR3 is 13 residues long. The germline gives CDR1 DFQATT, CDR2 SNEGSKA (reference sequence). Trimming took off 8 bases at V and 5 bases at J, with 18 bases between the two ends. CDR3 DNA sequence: TGCAGTTGCCCGCAAGGGGGAAAGGAGACCCAGTACTTC. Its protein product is CSCPQGGKETQYF.

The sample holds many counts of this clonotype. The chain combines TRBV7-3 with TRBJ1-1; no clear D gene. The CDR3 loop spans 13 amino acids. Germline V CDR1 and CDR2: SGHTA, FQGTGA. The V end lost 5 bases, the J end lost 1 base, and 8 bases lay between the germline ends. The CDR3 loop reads CASSPQQNTEAFF. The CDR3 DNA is TGTGCCAGCAGCCCCCAGCAGAACACTGAAGCTTTCTTT.

The CDR3 DNA follows: TGTGCCAGCAGCTCTCAACTTGCTAGGACCCAGTACTTC. As protein: CASSSQLARTQYF. The V gene is TRBV7-2, the J gene TRBJ2-5; D is undetermined. Deletions cut 4 bases from V and 7 bases from J, with 13 bases between. Germline-derived CDR1 and CDR2 are SGHTA and FQGNSA. The CDR3 sequence is 13 residues long. Filled out from reference TRBV7-2 and TRBJ2-5, the complete variable domain reads GAGVSQSPSNKVTEKGKDVELRCDPISGHTALYWYRQSLGQGLEFLIYFQGNSAPDKSGLPSDRFSAERTGGSVSTLTIQRTQQEDSAVYLCASSSQLARTQYFGPGTRLLVL.

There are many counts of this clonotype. The CDR3 region has the DNA TGTGCCAGCAGTTTAGTTACAGGGGGTCCCTTGAACACTGAAGCTTTCTTT. Protein: CASSLVTGGPLNTEAFF. The V and J genes are TRBV28 and TRBJ1-1; 8 bases line up with TRBD1. The CDR3 is 17 residues long. V gave up 2 bases and J gave up 0 bases; unmatched junction bases: 8. The germline V gene has CDR1 MDHEN and CDR2 SYDVKM. The variable domain in full, completed from reference TRBV28 and TRBJ1-1, reads DVKVTQSSRYLVKRTGEKVFLECVQDMDHENMFWYRQDPGLGLRLIYFSYDVKMKEKGDIPEGYSVSREKKERFSLILESASTNQTSMYLCASSLVTGGPLNTEAFFGQGTRLTVV.

The CDR3: CASSSNYNSPLHF. The DNA of the CDR3 is TGTGCCAGCAGCTCTAACTATAATTCACCCCTCCACTTT. V and J are TRBV28 and TRBJ1-6, with no clear D. Trimming removed 6 bases at V and 3 bases at J, with 6 bases between. This CDR3 is 13 amino acids long. Germline V gene lookup returns CDR1 MDHEN and CDR2 SYDVKM.

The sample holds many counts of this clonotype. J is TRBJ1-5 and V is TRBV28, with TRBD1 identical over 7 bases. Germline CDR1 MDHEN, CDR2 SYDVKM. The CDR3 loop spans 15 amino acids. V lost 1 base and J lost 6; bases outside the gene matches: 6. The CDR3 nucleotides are TGTGCCAGCAGTTTATACAGGGGTACTAGTCAGCCCCAGCATTTT. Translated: CASSLYRGTSQPQHF.

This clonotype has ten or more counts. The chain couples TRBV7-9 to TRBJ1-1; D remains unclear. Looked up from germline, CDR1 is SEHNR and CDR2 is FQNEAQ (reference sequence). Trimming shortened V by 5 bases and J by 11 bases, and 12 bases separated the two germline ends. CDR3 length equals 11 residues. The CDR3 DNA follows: TGTGCCAGCAGCCATTCGTTTGGTGCTTTCTTT. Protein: CASSHSFGAFF.

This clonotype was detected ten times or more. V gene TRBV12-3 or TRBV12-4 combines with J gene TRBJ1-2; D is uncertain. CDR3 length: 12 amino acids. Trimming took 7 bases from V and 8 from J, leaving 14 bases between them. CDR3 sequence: CASNTGPQGYTF. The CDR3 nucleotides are TGTGCCAGCAATACCGGGCCACAGGGCTACACCTTC.

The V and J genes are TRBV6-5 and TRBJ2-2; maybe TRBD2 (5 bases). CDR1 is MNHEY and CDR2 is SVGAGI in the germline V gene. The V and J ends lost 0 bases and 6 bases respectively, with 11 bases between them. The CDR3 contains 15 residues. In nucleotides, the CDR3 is TGTGCCAGCAGTTACTCGGGCGTCGGGGCCGGGGAGCTGTTTTTT. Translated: CASSYSGVGAGELFF.

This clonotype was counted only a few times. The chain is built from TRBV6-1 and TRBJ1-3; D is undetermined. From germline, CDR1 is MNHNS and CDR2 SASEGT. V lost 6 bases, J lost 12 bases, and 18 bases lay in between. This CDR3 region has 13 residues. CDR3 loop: CASRPGPTAGIYF. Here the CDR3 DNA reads TGTGCCAGCAGGCCCGGCCCGACCGCGGGCATATATTTT.

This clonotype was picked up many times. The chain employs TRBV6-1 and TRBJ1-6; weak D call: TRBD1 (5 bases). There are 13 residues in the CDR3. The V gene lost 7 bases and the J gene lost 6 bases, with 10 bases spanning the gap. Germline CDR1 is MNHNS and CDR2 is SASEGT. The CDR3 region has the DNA TGTGCCAGCATGGGGGGTCTTAATTCACCCCTCCACTTT. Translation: CASMGGLNSPLHF.

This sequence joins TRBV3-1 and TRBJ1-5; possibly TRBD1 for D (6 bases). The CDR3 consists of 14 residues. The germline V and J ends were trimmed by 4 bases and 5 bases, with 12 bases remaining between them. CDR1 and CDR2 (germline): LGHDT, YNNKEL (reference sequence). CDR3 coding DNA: TGTGCCAGCAGCCCCGGGACACTTTATCAGCCCCAGCATTTT. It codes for CASSPGTLYQPQHF.